The sequence of this T cell receptor (beta chain) was determined in a study of blood T cell repertoires in COVID-19 (dated by TCRdb to the early 2020s). Regarding the study in general: The collaborator samples originated in the United States, Italy and Spain and spanned the acute and convalescent phases of COVID-19. The material from the prospective study consisted of cDNA or gDNA derived from T cells, B-cell-depleted T cells, or PBMCs. The dataset comprised deeply sampled blood TCRbeta repertoires from subjects exposed to, actively infected with, or recovered from COVID-19. The repertoires were released in a freely available public database meant as a resource for research on the immune response to SARS-CoV-2. The samples were drawn from the first 160 participants of the ongoing ImmuneRACE study and from 950 to 1,500 subjects provided by 6 global collaborators. Sample metadata almost always included a de-identified subject ID, COVID-19 status, age in years and sex. Where available, HLA class I and class II types were taken from metadata supplied by the sample provider and were not determined by assay-based typing.

Each collaborating institution followed its own protocols to collect whole blood in K2EDTA tubes. Collaborator samples were shipped for TCRbeta analysis as frozen whole blood, isolated PBMCs, or DNA extracted from either sample type. General conclusions and limits of the study: The amount of clinical and demographic metadata varied by source and participant and was provided uncurated.

The immunoSEQ Assay, a bias-controlled multiplex PCR, was used to amplify TCRbeta CDR3 regions from genomic DNA. In the authors' own workflow: The number of nucleated cells in each sample was estimated from the amplification of reference gene primers within the assay. To quantify the absolute abundance of each unique TCRbeta CDR3 rearrangement, sequence reads were collapsed and filtered. For each sample, productive Simpson clonality was calculated as the square root of Simpson's diversity index over productive rearrangements. Entries here come from immuneACCESS through TCRdb and include only in-frame sequences with V and J called. Some clones fail to appear in such tables; in the studies checked, an unresolved V gene covers under half of the shortfall, and the cause of the remainder is unknown. V, J and clone size are those of that table, while D and trimming were read from the DNA. In all, the sample holds 85,000 to 120,000 clones, and just under 85% of those were seen once. The biggest ten clones account for just under 10% of the sample.

The CDR3 spans 14 residues, from the cysteine through the phenylalanine. The entry retains the CDR3 DNA only, 42 bases that are in frame from base 1. For CDR1 and CDR2, the germline V gene lists SGHTA and FQGTGA. The V and J ends are trimmed by 5 bases and 0 bases, leaving 7 bases between them. Turning to this clone: Its antigen is unknown. Per-base quality was not reported, and no clone a single base away is much larger than it.

Rearrangement joined TRBV7-3 to TRBJ2-2, with TRBD2 tentatively as D gene (6 bases match). Material for sequencing was peripheral blood. The source of this sequence is a man aged 40-49 years with active or convalescent COVID-19. The sequence in DNA is TGTGCCAGCAGCCGACTAGCGAACACCGGGGAGCTGTTTTTT. It encodes CASSRLANTGELFF.